This TCR beta chain comes out of a study of graft-versus-host responses after intestinal transplantation. Sequencing used immunoSEQ multiplex PCR; TCRdb keeps in-frame clones, though not all of them. The top ten clones hold around 5.1% of a sample with about 54,000 clones, about 90% of them seen once. The germline CDR1 and CDR2 sequences are SGHRS and YFSETQ. The CDR3 length is 17 residues. With 3 bases clipped from V and 1 base from J, the junction kept 7 bases outside the gene matches. The specimen was PBMCs, collected 662 days after intestinal transplant. The V gene is TRBV5-1, the J gene TRBJ2-5; 12 nucleotides match TRBD2. The receptor's source is a human patient who received an intestinal transplant, so some T cells may come from the graft donor. The CDR3 nucleotides read TGCGCCAGCAGCTGGGGACTAGCGGGTCATAGCCAAGAGACCCAGTACTTC. Translated: CASSWGLAGHSQETQYF.